Below are 2 T cell receptor beta chains sequenced from a single sample in a study of blood T cell repertoires in COVID-19. Repertoires were generated with immunoSEQ multiplex PCR, while TCRdb's copy carries only in-frame clones and drops some. The sample lists a few hundred thousand clones, about 91% occurring once. The sequenced material came from peripheral blood. Receptors were obtained from a woman in her 30s who had recovered from COVID-19.

The chain links TRBV5-1 to TRBJ2-7, with 10 positions matching TRBD1. The CDR3 length is 15 residues. The junction had 6 bases not matched to a gene; V was cut back by 4 bases and J by 2 bases. In germline, CDR1 is SGHRS, CDR2 YFSETQ. CDR3 sequence (DNA): TGCGCCAGCAGCATCGGGACAGGGGCTGCCTACGAGCAGTACTTC. Translating gives CASSIGTGAAYEQYF.

CDR3 amino acids: CATSRDLTGKNTEAFF. In nucleotides, the CDR3 is TGTGCCACCAGCAGAGATTTGACAGGGAAGAACACTGAAGCTTTCTTT. The chain employs TRBV15 and TRBJ1-1; TRBD1 agrees at 7 bases. This CDR3 spans 16 amino acids. J gave up 1 base and V 0 bases, and 5 bases lay outside the gene matches. Germline CDR1 is LNHNV and CDR2 is YYDKDF (reference sequence).